This note documents a single TCR beta chain sequence. Other DNA sequences from this sample encode an identical CDR3 as well. This sample is part of a study of blood T cell repertoires in COVID-19. At the level of the study: Samples taken during acute and convalescent COVID-19 were collected in the United States, Italy and Spain. PBMCs, B-cell-depleted T cells, or T cells provided the cDNA or gDNA that made up the material.

The germline gives CDR1 SNHLY, CDR2 FYNNEI. Unmatched junction bases numbered 5, after V lost 7 bases and J lost 4 bases. The length of the CDR3 is 13 residues. In the authors' methods: Reference gene primers were amplified, and this amplification served to estimate nucleated cell counts. TCRdb's table, derived via immunoSEQ multiplex PCR, lists solely in-frame clones and lacks some. V and J calls and clone size are given by that table; D and trimming were obtained from the DNA. The profile shows under 500,000 clones, about 89% of them singletons. This TCR derives from a woman in her twenties or thirties with acute or convalescent COVID-19. This sequence joins TRBV2 and TRBJ1-1, with 8 bases identical to TRBD1. Sequences were obtained from peripheral blood. The CDR3 DNA follows: TGTGCCAGCACTGGACAGGGTGGCACTGAAGCTTTCTTT. The encoded protein is CASTGQGGTEAFF.